The clone carrying this TCR beta chain has ten or more counts. Its antigen is currently unknown. The read ends 3 residues early relative to the CDR3; the germline J gene fills the gap. Most patients and controls had Caucasian heritage. The V gene lost 2 bases and the J gene lost 4 bases, with 22 bases spanning the gap. Germline CDR1 reads SGHRS; CDR2 reads YFSETQ. The CDR3 is made up of 17 amino acids. This entry belongs to a study of T cell clonality in common variable immunodeficiency. Data came from immunoSEQ multiplex PCR; TCRdb stores just in-frame clones and leaves some out. The data show about 40,000 clones, with none appearing a single time. Study results and caveats: CVID patient heterogeneity limited repertoire-clinical complication correlations. In common variable immunodeficiency, TCR beta chains reportedly carried fewer deletions and N-nucleotide insertions. T cell subpopulation sequencing would be needed to explain CVID clonality.

Sequencing input: peripheral blood mononuclear cells. The V and J genes are TRBV5-1 and TRBJ2-7; D remains unclear. This receptor was identified in a person between 18 and 69 years old in good health. The DNA read from the CDR3 is TGCGCCAGCAGCTTAATAGGAAGCGCTACGCGTGATTACGAG. Translation gives CASSLIGSATRDYE. The CDR3 in full is CASSLIGSATRDYEQYF.